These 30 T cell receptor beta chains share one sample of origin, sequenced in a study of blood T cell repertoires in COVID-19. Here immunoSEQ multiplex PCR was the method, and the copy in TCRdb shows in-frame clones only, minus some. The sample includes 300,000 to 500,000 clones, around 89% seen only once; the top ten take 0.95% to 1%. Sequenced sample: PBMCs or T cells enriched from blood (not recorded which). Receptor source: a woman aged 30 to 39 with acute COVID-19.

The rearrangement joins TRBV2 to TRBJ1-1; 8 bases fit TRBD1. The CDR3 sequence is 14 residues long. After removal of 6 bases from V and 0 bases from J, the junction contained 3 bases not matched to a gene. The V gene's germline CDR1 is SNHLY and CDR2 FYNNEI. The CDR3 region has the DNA TGTGCCAGCAGCTCAGGGGGCATGAACACTGAAGCTTTCTTT. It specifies CASSSGGMNTEAFF.

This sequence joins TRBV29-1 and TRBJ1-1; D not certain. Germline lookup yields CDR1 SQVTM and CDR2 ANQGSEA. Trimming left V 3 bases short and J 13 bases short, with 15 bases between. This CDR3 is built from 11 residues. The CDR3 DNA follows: TGCAGCGTTGAGTCGAGAGGGAGTGGTTTCTTT. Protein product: CSVESRGSGFF.

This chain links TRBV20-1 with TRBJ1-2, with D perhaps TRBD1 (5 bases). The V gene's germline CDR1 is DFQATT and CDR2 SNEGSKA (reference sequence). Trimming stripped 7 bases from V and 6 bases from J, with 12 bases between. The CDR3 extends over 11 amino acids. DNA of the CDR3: TGCAGTGGTCTAGGGGCGAATGGCTACACCTTC. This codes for CSGLGANGYTF.

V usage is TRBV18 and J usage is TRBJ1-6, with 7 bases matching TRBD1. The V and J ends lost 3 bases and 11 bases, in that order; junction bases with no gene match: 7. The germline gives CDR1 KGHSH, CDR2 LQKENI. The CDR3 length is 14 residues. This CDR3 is CASSPTGIQTPLHF. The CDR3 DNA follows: TGTGCCAGCTCACCGACAGGGATACAGACACCCCTCCACTTT.

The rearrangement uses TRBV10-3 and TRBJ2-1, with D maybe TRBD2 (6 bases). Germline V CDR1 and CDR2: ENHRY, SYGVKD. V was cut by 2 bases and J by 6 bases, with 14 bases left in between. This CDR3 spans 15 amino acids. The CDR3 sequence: CAISERRGAPNEQFF. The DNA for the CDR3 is TGTGCCATCAGTGAGCGGAGGGGCGCGCCCAATGAGCAGTTCTTC.

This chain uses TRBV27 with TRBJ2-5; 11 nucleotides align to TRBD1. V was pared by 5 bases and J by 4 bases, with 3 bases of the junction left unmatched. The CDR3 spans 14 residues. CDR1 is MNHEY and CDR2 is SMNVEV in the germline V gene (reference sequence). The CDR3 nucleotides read TGTGCCAGCAGTGCGGACAGGGGGCGAGAGACCCAGTACTTC. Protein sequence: CASSADRGRETQYF.

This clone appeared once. CDR3 coding DNA: TGCAGCGCAGCCGGGACAGCCTACACAGATACGCAGTATTTT. It is translated as CSAAGTAYTDTQYF. The genes are TRBV29-1 and TRBJ2-3, with TRBD1 identical over 7 bases. Germline CDR1 SQVTM, CDR2 ANQGSEA. The CDR3 covers 14 residues. Trimming removed 7 bases from V and 2 bases from J; junction bases left unmatched: 9.

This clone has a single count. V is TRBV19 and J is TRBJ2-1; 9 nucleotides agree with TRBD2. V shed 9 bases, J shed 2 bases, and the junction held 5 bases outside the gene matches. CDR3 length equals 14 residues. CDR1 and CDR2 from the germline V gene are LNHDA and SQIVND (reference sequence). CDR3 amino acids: CASRLAETYNEQFF. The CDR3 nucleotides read TGTGCCAGCCGACTAGCGGAGACCTACAATGAGCAGTTCTTC.

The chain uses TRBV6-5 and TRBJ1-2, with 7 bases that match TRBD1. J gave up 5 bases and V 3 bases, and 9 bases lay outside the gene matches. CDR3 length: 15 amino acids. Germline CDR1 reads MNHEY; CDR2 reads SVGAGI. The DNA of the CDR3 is TGTGCCAGCAGTTATCGACGACAGGGCAGATATGGCTACACCTTC. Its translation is CASSYRRQGRYGYTF.

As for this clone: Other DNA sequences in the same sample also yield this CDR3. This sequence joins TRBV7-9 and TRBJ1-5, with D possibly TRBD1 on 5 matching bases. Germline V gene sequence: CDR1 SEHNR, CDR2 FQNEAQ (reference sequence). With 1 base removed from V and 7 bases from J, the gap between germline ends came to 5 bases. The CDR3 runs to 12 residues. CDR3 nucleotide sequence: TGTGCCAGCAGCTTAGAGGGGCAGCCCCAGCATTTT. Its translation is CASSLEGQPQHF. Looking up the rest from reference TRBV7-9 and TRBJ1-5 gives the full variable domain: DTGVSQNPRHKITKRGQNVTFRCDPISEHNRLYWYRQTLGQGPEFLTYFQNEAQLEKSRLLSDRFSAERPKGSFSTLEIQRTEQGDSAMYLCASSLEGQPQHFGDGTRLSIL.

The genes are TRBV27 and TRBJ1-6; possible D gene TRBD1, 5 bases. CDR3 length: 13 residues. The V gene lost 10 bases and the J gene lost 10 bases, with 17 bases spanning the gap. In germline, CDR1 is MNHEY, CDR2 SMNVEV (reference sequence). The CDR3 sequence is CATRDFFQSPLHF. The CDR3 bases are TGTGCCACTAGGGACTTTTTTCAATCACCCCTCCACTTT.

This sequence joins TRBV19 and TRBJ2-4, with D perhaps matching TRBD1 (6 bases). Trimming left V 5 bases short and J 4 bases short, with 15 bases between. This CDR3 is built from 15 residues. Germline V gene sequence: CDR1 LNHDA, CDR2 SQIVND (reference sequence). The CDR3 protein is CASSRTGTTKNIQYF. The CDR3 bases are TGTGCCAGTAGTCGAACCGGGACAACGAAAAACATTCAGTACTTC. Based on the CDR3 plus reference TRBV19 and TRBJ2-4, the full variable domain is DGGITQSPKYLFRKEGQNVTLSCEQNLNHDAMYWYRQDPGQGLRLIYYSQIVNDFQKGDIAEGYSVSREKKESFPLTVTSAQKNPTAFYLCASSRTGTTKNIQYFGAGTRLSVL.

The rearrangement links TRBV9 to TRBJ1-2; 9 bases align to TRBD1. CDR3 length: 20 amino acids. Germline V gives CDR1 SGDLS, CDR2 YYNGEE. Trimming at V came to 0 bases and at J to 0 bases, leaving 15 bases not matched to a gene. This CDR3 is CASSVDPRPPRTGANYGYTF. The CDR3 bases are TGTGCCAGCAGCGTAGACCCTAGACCCCCCAGGACAGGGGCTAACTATGGCTACACCTTC.

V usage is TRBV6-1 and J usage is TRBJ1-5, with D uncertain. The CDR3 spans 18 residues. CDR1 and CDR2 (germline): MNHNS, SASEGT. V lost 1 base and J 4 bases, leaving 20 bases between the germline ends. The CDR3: CASSEEEEVNIRNQPQHF. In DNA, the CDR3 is TGTGCCAGCAGTGAAGAGGAAGAGGTGAATATTCGGAATCAGCCCCAGCATTTT.

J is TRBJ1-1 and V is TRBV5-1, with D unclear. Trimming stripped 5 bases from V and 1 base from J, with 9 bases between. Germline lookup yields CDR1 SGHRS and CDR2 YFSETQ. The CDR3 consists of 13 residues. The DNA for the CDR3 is TGCGCCAGCAGATTACAGAAGAACACTGAAGCTTTCTTT. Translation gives CASRLQKNTEAFF.

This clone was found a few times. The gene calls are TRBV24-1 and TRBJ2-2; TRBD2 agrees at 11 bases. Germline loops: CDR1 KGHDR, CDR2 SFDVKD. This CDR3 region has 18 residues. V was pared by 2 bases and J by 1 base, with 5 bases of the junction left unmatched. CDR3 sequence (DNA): TGTGCCACCAGTGATTCCTCCGGGACTAGCGGGAACACCGGGGAGCTGTTTTTT. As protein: CATSDSSGTSGNTGELFF.

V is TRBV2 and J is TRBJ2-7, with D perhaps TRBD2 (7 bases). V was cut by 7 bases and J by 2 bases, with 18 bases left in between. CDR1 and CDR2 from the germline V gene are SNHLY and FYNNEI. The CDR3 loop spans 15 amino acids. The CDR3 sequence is CASKFGGAETYEQYF. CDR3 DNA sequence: TGTGCCAGCAAATTTGGGGGGGCCGAAACCTACGAGCAGTACTTC. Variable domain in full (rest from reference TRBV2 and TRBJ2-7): EPEVTQTPSHQVTQMGQEVILRCVPISNHLYFYWYRQILGQKVEFLVSFYNNEISEKSEIFDDQFSVERPDGSNFTLKIRSTKLEDSAMYFCASKFGGAETYEQYFGPGTRLTVT.

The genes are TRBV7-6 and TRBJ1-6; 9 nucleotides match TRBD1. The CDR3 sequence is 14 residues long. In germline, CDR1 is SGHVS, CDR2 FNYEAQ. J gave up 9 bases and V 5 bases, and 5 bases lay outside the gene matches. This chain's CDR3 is CASSPTGGSSPLHF. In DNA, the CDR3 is TGTGCCAGCAGCCCTACAGGGGGCTCTTCACCCCTCCACTTT.

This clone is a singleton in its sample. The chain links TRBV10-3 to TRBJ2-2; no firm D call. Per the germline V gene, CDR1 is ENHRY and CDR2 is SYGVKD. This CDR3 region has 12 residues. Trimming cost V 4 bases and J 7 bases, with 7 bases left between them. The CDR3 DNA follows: TGTGCCATCAGTGTAGTAATCGGGGAGCTGTTTTTT. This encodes CAISVVIGELFF.

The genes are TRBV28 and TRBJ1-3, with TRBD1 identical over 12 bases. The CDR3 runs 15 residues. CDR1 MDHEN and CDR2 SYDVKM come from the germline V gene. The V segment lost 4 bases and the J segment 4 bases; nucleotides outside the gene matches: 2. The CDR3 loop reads CASSSGTGGGNTIYF. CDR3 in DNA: TGTGCCAGCAGTTCCGGGACAGGGGGCGGAAACACCATATATTTT.

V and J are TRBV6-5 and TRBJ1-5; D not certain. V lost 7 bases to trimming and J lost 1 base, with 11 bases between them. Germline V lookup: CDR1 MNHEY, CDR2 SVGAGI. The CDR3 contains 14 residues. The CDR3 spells CASISDKSNQPQHF. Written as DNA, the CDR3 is TGTGCCAGCATTTCCGACAAAAGCAATCAGCCCCAGCATTTT.

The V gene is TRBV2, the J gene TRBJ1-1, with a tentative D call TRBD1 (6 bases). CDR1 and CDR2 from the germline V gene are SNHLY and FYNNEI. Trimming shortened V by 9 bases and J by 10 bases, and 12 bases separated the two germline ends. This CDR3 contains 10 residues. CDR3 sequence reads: CASSEGVAFF. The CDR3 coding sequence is TGTGCCAGTTCCGAGGGGGTAGCTTTCTTT.

This chain's CDR3 is CACSELAGELFF. Written as DNA, the CDR3 is TGTGCCTGCTCCGAACTAGCCGGGGAGCTGTTTTTT. The rearrangement uses TRBV30 and TRBJ2-2, with D possibly TRBD2 on 5 matching bases. CDR1 and CDR2 (germline): GTSNPN, SVGIG (reference sequence). Trimming cost V 6 bases and J 6 bases, with 11 bases left between them. The CDR3 is 12 residues long.

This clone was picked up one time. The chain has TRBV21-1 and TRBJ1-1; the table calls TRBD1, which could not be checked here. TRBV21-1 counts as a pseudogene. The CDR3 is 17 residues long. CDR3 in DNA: TGTGCCAGCAGCAAAGGCTGGGGCAGATACATGAACACTGAAGCTTTCTTT. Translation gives CASSKGWGRYMNTEAFF.

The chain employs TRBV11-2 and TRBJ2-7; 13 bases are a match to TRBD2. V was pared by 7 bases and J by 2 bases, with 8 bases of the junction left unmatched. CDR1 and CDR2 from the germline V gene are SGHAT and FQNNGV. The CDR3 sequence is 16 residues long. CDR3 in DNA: TGTGCCAGCATCCAGGGACTAGCGGGGCAAGCCTACGAGCAGTACTTC. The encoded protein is CASIQGLAGQAYEQYF.

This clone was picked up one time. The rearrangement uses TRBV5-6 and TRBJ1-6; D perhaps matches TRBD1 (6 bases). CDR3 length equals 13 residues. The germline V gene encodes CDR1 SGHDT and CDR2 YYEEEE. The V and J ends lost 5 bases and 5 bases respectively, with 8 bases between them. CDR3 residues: CASSRTDNSPLHF. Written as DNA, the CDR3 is TGTGCCAGCAGTAGGACAGATAATTCACCCCTCCACTTT.

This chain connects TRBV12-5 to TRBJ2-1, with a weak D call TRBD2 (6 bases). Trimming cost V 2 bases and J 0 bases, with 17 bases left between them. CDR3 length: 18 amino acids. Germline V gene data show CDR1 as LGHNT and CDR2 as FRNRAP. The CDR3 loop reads CASGLIEDGRNSYNEQFF. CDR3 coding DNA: TGTGCTAGTGGTTTGATAGAGGACGGGAGAAACTCCTACAATGAGCAGTTCTTC.

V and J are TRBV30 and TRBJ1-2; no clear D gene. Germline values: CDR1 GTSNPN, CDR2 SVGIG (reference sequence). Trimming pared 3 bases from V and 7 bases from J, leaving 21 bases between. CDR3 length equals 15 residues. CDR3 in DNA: TGTGCCTGGAGCCTCTTAACTCCTCCTCGGGGTGGCTACACCTTC. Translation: CAWSLLTPPRGGYTF.

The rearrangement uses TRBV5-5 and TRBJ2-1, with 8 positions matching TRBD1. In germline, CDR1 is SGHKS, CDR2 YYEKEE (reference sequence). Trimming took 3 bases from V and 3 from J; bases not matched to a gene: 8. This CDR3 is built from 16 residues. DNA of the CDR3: TGTGCCAGCAGCTCCTCCCCGGGACAGGACTACAATGAGCAGTTCTTC. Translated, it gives CASSSSPGQDYNEQFF.

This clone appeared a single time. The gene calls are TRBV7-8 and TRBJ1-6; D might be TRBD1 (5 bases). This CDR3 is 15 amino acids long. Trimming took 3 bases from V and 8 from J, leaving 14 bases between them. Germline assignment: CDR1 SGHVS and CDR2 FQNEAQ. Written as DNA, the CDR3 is TGTGCCAGCAGCTTCAGAACAGGAAGGGATTCACCCCTCCACTTT. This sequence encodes CASSFRTGRDSPLHF.